This TCR beta chain was identified during a study of cytomegalovirus exposure and HLA in healthy donors. A multiplex PCR was run with 60 Vbeta primers and 13 Jbeta primers. Produced via immunoSEQ multiplex PCR; TCRdb's table is partial and in-frame only. In the table there are fewer than 70,000 clones, approximately 68% of which are singletons. The germline V and J ends were trimmed by 1 base and 7 bases, with 10 bases remaining between them. Germline V gives CDR1 SGHTA, CDR2 FQGNSA. There are 14 residues in the CDR3. The sequence was obtained from a woman in her twenties or thirties in good health and CMV-seronegative. Sequenced: PBMCs. The rearrangement joins TRBV7-2 to TRBJ1-4; D is ambiguous. CDR3 amino acids: CASSLEFSAEKLFF. DNA of the CDR3: TGTGCCAGCAGCTTAGAGTTTAGTGCTGAAAAACTGTTTTTT.